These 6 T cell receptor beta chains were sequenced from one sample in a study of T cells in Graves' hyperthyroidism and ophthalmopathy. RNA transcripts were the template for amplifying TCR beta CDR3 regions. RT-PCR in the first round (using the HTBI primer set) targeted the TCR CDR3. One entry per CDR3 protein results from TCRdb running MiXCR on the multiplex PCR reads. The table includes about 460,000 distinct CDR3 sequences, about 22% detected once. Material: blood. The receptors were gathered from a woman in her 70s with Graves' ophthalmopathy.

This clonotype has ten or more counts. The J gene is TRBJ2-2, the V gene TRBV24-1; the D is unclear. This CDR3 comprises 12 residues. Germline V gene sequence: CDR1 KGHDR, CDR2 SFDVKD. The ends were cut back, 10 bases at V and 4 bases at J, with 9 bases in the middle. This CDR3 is CATRRATGELFF. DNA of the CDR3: TGTGCCACGAGGCGAGCCACCGGGGAGCTGTTTTTT.

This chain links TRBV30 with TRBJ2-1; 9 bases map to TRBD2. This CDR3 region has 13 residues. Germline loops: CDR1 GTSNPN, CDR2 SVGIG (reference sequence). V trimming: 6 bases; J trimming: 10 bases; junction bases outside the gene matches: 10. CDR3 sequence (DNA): TGTGCCTGCTGCGCGGGAGGGTGTGTGGAGCAGTTCTTC. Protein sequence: CACCAGGCVEQFF.

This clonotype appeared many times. The CDR3 DNA is TGTGCCAGCAGTGAACAAGGGAACCAAGAGACCCAGTACTTC. Protein product: CASSEQGNQETQYF. The chain carries TRBV2 and TRBJ2-5; D gene unclear. Germline CDR1 SNHLY, CDR2 FYNNEI. The CDR3 is 14 residues long. Trimming removed 2 bases at V and 0 bases at J, with 7 bases between. Drawing the rest from reference TRBV2 and TRBJ2-5, the complete variable domain is EPEVTQTPSHQVTQMGQEVILRCVPISNHLYFYWYRQILGQKVEFLVSFYNNEISEKSEIFDDQFSVERPDGSNFTLKIRSTKLEDSAMYFCASSEQGNQETQYFGPGTRLLVL.

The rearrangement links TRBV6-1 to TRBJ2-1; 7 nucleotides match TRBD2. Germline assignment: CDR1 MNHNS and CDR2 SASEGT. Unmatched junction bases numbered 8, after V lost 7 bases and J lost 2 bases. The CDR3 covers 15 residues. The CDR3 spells CASTFGAGTYNEQFF. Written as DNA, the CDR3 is TGTGCCAGCACCTTCGGAGCGGGAACCTACAATGAGCAGTTCTTC.

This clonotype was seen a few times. As DNA, the CDR3 is TGCAGTGCTAGAGATAATGCTAGCGGGAGGGTGAAGACCCAGTACTTC. Protein: CSARDNASGRVKTQYF. This chain joins TRBV20-1 and TRBJ2-5; 12 bases map to TRBD2. The CDR3 contains 16 residues. Unmatched junction bases numbered 8, after V lost 0 bases and J lost 6 bases. Germline lookup yields CDR1 DFQATT and CDR2 SNEGSKA (reference sequence).

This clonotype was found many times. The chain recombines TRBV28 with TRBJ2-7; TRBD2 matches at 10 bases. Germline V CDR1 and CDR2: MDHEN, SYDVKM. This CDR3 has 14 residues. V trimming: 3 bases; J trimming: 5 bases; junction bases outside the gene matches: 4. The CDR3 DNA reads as TGTGCCAGCAGTTTTCCAGCGGGAGGGGACGAGCAGTACTTC. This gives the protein CASSFPAGGDEQYF.